The next 14 T cell receptor beta chains were all read from a single sample in a study of blood T cell repertoires in COVID-19. The method was immunoSEQ multiplex PCR; TCRdb's version includes in-frame clones alone and lacks a portion of them. The sample includes 250,000 to 350,000 clones, roughly 88% of them seen just once. Sequences were obtained from peripheral blood. These receptors all come from a woman aged 25 to 39 who had recovered from COVID-19.

V and J are TRBV29-1 and TRBJ2-5; possibly TRBD1 for D (6 bases). This CDR3 has 12 residues. Trimming cost V 4 bases and J 5 bases, with 11 bases left between them. Looked up from germline, CDR1 is SQVTM and CDR2 is ANQGSEA. The CDR3, as DNA: TGCAGCGTTGTGGGGCAGGGGGAGACCCAGTACTTC. As protein: CSVVGQGETQYF.

V gene TRBV5-6 combines with J gene TRBJ1-1, with TRBD1 identical over 7 bases. The CDR3 runs to 14 residues. The ends lost 6 bases at V and 6 bases at J; junction bases unmatched: 11. Germline V gives CDR1 SGHDT, CDR2 YYEEEE. Here the CDR3 DNA reads TGTGCCAGCACCGGCCTATTCGGACAGGCTGAAGCTTTCTTT. It encodes CASTGLFGQAEAFF.

This chain connects TRBV4-2 to TRBJ1-2; D gene uncertain. Germline V gene sequence: CDR1 LGHNA, CDR2 YNFKEQ. The CDR3 length is 12 residues. Trimming removed 0 bases at V and 8 bases at J, with 7 bases between. CDR3 sequence reads: CASSQDSRGYTF. For the CDR3, the DNA is TGTGCCAGCAGCCAAGATTCGCGCGGCTACACCTTC.

This clone has more than one count but fewer than ten. V and J are TRBV19 and TRBJ1-2; 7 nucleotides match TRBD1. With 4 bases clipped from V and 3 bases from J, the junction kept 5 bases outside the gene matches. CDR1 LNHDA and CDR2 SQIVND come from the germline V gene (reference sequence). This CDR3 is 14 amino acids long. The CDR3 is CASSTWGQYYGYTF. The CDR3 nucleotides read TGTGCCAGTAGTACGTGGGGACAGTACTATGGCTACACCTTC.

V gene TRBV12-3 or TRBV12-4 combines with J gene TRBJ1-1; a weak D match, TRBD1 (5 bases). Trimming left V 4 bases short and J 5 bases short, with 11 bases between. The CDR3 contains 13 residues. CDR3 sequence reads: CASSSEGRTEAFF. Here the CDR3 DNA reads TGTGCCAGCAGTTCGGAGGGGAGAACTGAAGCTTTCTTT.

V is TRBV10-3 and J is TRBJ2-1; 7 positions agree with TRBD1. The junction had 4 bases not matched to a gene; V was cut back by 3 bases and J by 2 bases. CDR1 is ENHRY, CDR2 SYGVKD, per germline. This CDR3 spans 15 amino acids. This chain's CDR3 is CAISEPTGTYNEQFF. The CDR3 DNA is TGTGCCATCAGTGAACCGACAGGGACCTACAATGAGCAGTTCTTC.

The chain employs TRBV7-9 and TRBJ2-4; 7 nucleotides line up with TRBD1. CDR1 and CDR2 (germline): SEHNR, FQNEAQ (reference sequence). The CDR3 spans 13 residues. With 5 bases clipped from V and 9 bases from J, the junction kept 7 bases outside the gene matches. The CDR3 sequence: CASSVRTGVIQYF. CDR3 DNA: TGTGCCAGCAGCGTTCGGACAGGTGTCATTCAGTACTTC. Using reference TRBV7-9 and TRBJ2-4 for the parts outside the CDR3, the full variable domain is DTGVSQNPRHKITKRGQNVTFRCDPISEHNRLYWYRQTLGQGPEFLTYFQNEAQLEKSRLLSDRFSAERPKGSFSTLEIQRTEQGDSAMYLCASSVRTGVIQYFGAGTRLSVL.

V and J are TRBV11-2 and TRBJ2-5, with D hard to call. Trimming removed 5 bases at V and 5 bases at J, with 12 bases between. Looked up from germline, CDR1 is SGHAT and CDR2 is FQNNGV. The CDR3 runs to 13 residues. In nucleotides, the CDR3 is TGTGCCAGCAGCCCCTCCCCGGAGGAGACCCAGTACTTC. This encodes CASSPSPEETQYF.

This clone appeared a single time. The chain carries TRBV5-1 and TRBJ1-1, with D tentatively TRBD1 (5 bases). The CDR3 has 15 amino acids. Germline CDR1 reads SGHRS; CDR2 reads YFSETQ. V gave up 0 bases and J gave up 0 bases, with 9 bases separating them. The CDR3 region has the DNA TGCGCCAGCAGCTTGGGGGGCAGCATGAACACTGAAGCTTTCTTT. It encodes CASSLGGSMNTEAFF.

CDR3: CASSLGGDNEQFF. CDR3 bases: TGTGCCAGCAGCTTAGGGGGGGACAATGAGCAGTTCTTC. V is TRBV11-1 and J is TRBJ2-1, with D possibly matching TRBD2 (6 bases). The CDR3 contains 13 residues. Trimming took off 1 base at V and 5 bases at J, with 6 bases between the two ends. Germline CDR1 SGHAT, CDR2 FQDESV (reference sequence).

The chain couples TRBV10-2 to TRBJ1-3; 8 positions match TRBD1. Germline trimming cut 6 bases from V and 3 bases from J; bases unmatched to any gene: 4. The CDR3 covers 14 residues. Germline V lookup: CDR1 WSHSY, CDR2 SAAADI. The CDR3 DNA is TGCGCCAGCAGCCGGACAGGGTTTGGAAACACCATATATTTT. Residues: CASSRTGFGNTIYF.

This CDR3 is CASSQGLAGAGIGNEQFF. The CDR3, as DNA: TGTGCCAGCAGCCAAGGACTAGCAGGAGCGGGGATTGGCAATGAGCAGTTCTTC. J is TRBJ2-1 and V is TRBV4-2; 7 bases agree with TRBD2. Germline V gene sequence: CDR1 LGHNA, CDR2 YNFKEQ. The V gene end was trimmed by 1 base and the J gene end by 6 bases; junction bases not matched to a gene: 15. The CDR3 runs 18 residues.

The chain carries TRBV6-4 and TRBJ1-2; 10 bases align to TRBD1. CDR1 MRHNA and CDR2 SNTAGT come from the germline V gene. V dropped 4 bases and J dropped 6; count of bases not matched to a gene: 2. This CDR3 has 13 amino acids. CDR3 bases: TGTGCCAGCAGTGGGGGACAGGGGAATGGCTACACCTTC. This gives the protein CASSGGQGNGYTF.

This clone was counted a single time. J is TRBJ2-1 and V is TRBV30; 7 bases align to TRBD2. Losses at the gene ends were 4 bases for V and 8 bases for J; bases not matched to a gene: 14. Germline lookup yields CDR1 GTSNPN and CDR2 SVGIG (reference sequence). The CDR3 has 15 residues. The CDR3, as DNA: TGTGCCTGGAATCCCGGCGGAGGGAGGGGCGATGAGCAGTTCTTC. It codes for CAWNPGGGRGDEQFF.